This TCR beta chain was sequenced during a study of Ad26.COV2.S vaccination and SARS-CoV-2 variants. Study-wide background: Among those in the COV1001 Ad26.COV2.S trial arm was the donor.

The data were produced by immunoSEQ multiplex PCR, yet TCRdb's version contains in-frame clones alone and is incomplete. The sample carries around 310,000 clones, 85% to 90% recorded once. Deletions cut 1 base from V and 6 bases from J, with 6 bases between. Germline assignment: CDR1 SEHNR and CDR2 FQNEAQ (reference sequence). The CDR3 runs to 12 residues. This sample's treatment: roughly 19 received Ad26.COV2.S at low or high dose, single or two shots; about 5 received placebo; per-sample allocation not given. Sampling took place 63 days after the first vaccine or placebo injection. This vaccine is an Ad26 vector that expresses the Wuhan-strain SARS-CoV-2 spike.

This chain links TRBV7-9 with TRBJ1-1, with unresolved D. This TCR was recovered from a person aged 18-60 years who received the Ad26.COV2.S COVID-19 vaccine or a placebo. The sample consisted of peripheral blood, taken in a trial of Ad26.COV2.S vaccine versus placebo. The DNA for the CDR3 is TGTGCCAGCAGCTTAGGGCCCTCTGAAGCTTTCTTT. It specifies CASSLGPSEAFF.